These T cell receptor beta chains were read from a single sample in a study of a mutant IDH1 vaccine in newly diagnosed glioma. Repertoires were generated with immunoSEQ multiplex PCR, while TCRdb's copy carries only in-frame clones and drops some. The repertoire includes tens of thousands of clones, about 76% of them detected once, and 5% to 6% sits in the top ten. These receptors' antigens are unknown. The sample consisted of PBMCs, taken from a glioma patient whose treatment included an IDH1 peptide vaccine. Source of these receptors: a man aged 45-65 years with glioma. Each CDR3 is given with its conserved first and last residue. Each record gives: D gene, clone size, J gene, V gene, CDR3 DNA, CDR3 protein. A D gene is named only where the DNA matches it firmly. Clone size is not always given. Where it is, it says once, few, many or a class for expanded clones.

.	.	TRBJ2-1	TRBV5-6	TGTGCCAGCAGCATCTACAGGTTGGGGACCTACAATGAGCAGTTCTTC	CASSIYRLGTYNEQFF
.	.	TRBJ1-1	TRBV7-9	TGTGCCAGCAGGCGGGGGGGGCCCAACACTGAAGCTTTCTTT	CASRRGGPNTEAFF
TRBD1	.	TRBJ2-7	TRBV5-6	TGTGCCAGCAGCTCTAAGCTTGGGACAGACTACGAGCAGTACTTC	CASSSKLGTDYEQYF
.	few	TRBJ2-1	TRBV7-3	TGTGCCAGCAGCTTAAACTCTAGGGACAATGAGCAGTTCTTC	CASSLNSRDNEQFF
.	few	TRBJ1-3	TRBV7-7	TGTGCTAGCGGTGGAAACACCATATATTTT	CASGGNTIYF
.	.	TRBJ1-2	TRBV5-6	TGTGCCAGCAGCTTGGGGGGACACAACTATGGCTACACCTTC	CASSLGGHNYGYTF
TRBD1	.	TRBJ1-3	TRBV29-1	TGCAGCGTTGCCGACAGGGATGCTGGAAACACCATATATTTT	CSVADRDAGNTIYF
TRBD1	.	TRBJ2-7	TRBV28	TGTGCCAGCACGTCCGGACAGGGGGCCTACGAGCAGTACTTC	CASTSGQGAYEQYF
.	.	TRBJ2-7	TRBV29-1	TGCAGCGTTGATGGTGCAGGATACGAGCAGTACTTC	CSVDGAGYEQYF
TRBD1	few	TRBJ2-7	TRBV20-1	TGCAGTGCAAAGACAGGGTCGCAGCAGTACTTC	CSAKTGSQQYF
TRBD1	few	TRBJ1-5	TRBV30	TGTGCCTGGAGGGATACAGGGGGCGGACAGCCCCAGCATTTT	CAWRDTGGGQPQHF
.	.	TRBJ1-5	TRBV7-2	TGTGCCAGCACTAGCGGGGGAACAGGGCCCCAGCATTTT	CASTSGGTGPQHF
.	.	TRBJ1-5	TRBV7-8	TGTGCCAGCAGCCCCTATAGCAATCAGCCCCAGCATTTT	CASSPYSNQPQHF
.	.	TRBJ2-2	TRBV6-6	TGTGCCAGCACCCTTAGGGGTAGGGACACCGGGGAGCTGTTTTTT	CASTLRGRDTGELFF
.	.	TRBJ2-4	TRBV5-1	TGCGCCAGCAGCCCACAGGGAATCACGGGAAACATTCAGTACTTC	CASSPQGITGNIQYF
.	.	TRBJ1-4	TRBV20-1	TGCAGTGCTAGAGACAGCGAAAAACTGTTTTTT	CSARDSEKLFF
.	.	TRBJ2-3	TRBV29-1	TGCAGGGGGGATACGCAGTATTTT	CRGDTQYF
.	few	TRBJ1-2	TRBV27	TGTGCCAGCAGTCTCGGGGGGGAGTTCTATGGCTACACCTTC	CASSLGGEFYGYTF
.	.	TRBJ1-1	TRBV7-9	TGTGCCAGCAGTCCCTCAGAGATGGCAGAAGCTTTCTTT	CASSPSEMAEAFF
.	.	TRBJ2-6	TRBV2	TGTGCCAGCAGCTTAGGGTCCGGGGCCAACGTCCTGACTTTC	CASSLGSGANVLTF
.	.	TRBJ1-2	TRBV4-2	TGTGCCAGCAGCCAAGATATCGGGGAAGCCTATGGCTACACCTTC	CASSQDIGEAYGYTF
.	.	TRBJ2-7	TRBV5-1	TGCGCCAGCAGCTTGGGGCAGGGGCTACAGACCTACGAGCAGTACTTC	CASSLGQGLQTYEQYF
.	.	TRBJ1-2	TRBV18	TGTGCCAGCTCACCGAACCAAGACTATGGCTACACCTTC	CASSPNQDYGYTF
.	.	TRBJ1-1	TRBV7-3	TGTGCCAGCAGCTTCGCAGGGAGTCCAACTGAAGCTTTCTTT	CASSFAGSPTEAFF
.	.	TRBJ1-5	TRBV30	TGTGCCTGGAGTGCCCAGACAGACCAGCCCCAGCATTTT	CAWSAQTDQPQHF
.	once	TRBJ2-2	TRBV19	TGTGCCAGTACTCTGGGCGGGGGCGCGTTATCCGGGGAGCTGTTTTTT	CASTLGGGALSGELFF
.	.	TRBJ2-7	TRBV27	TGTGCCAGCAGTAATTTCGACAGTACATTTTACGAGCAGTACTTC	CASSNFDSTFYEQYF
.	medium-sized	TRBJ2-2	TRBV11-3	TGTGCCAGCAGCTTAGGAGGGGGGACAGCGAACACCGGGGAGCTGTTTTTT	CASSLGGGTANTGELFF
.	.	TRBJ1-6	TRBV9	TGTGCCAGCAGCGCTCGGCGGGATCTGGGAAATTCACCCCTCCACTTT	CASSARRDLGNSPLHF
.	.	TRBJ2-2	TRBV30	TGTGCCTGGAGTGTACCCAACACCGGGGAGCTGTTTTTT	CAWSVPNTGELFF
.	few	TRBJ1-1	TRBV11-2	TGTGCCAGCAGCTACCCCGGGACCAACACTGAAGCTTTCTTT	CASSYPGTNTEAFF
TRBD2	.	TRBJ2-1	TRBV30	TGTGCCTGGAGCGGGGAGGGGCCCTACAATGAGCAGTTCTTC	CAWSGEGPYNEQFF
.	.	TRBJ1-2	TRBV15	TGTGCCACCAGCACCTCTAACTATGGCTACACCTTC	CATSTSNYGYTF
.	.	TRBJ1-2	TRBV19	TGTGCCAGTGGGGGCAGAGTCTATGGCTACACCTTC	CASGGRVYGYTF
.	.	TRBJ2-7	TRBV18	TGTGCCAGCTCACCAAACGACGGGTCCGGCGAGCAGTACTTC	CASSPNDGSGEQYF
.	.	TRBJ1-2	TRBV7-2	TGTGCCAGCAGGTCCCTGGTGGTCAATAACTATGGCTACACCTTC	CASRSLVVNNYGYTF
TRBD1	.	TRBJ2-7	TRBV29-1	TGCAGCGTTCAGGGGGCGAGTGAGCAGTACTTC	CSVQGASEQYF
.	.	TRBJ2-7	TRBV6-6	.	CASSSSRGSSYEQYF
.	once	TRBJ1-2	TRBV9	TGTGCCAGCAGCCTGGGACGGCAAGACTATGGCTACACCTTC	CASSLGRQDYGYTF
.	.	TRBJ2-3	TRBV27	TGTGCCAGCAGTCCTCGGGGGGCGACAGATACGCAGTATTTT	CASSPRGATDTQYF
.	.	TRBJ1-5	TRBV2	TGTGCCAGCAGTGGCCCCGGGACGGTTCAGCCCCAGCATTTT	CASSGPGTVQPQHF
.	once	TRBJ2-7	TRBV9	TGTGCCAGCAGCCCAGAGACAGTTTACGAGCAGTACTTC	CASSPETVYEQYF
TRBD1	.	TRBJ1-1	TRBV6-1	TGTGCCAGCTCGGGACAGGAGAACACTGAAGCTTTCTTT	CASSGQENTEAFF
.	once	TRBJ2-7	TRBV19	TGTGCCAGTAGCTTAGGCCTCCTCTCCTACGAGCAGTACTTC	CASSLGLLSYEQYF
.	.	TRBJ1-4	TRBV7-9	TGTGCCAGCAGCCAAGGACCTAATGAAAAACTGTTTTTT	CASSQGPNEKLFF
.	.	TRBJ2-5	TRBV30	TGTGCCTGGAGTGCAGGGGACCAAGAGACCCAGTACTTC	CAWSAGDQETQYF
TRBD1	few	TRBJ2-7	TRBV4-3	TGCGCCAGCAGCCAAGCCGGGACAGGGGGCCCCTACGAGCAGTACTTC	CASSQAGTGGPYEQYF
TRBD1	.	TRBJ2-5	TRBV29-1	TGCAGCGTCCACAGGGGGCAGGCAGAGACCCAGTACTTC	CSVHRGQAETQYF
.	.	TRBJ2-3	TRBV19	TGTGCCAGTAGTATAGTGTACAGCTCTAGCACAGATACGCAGTATTTT	CASSIVYSSSTDTQYF
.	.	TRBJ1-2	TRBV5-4	TGTGCCAGCAGCTTGGCAGGAGAGTATGGCTACACCTTC	CASSLAGEYGYTF
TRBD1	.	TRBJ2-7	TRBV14	TGTGCCAGCAGCCAAGAGGTTTCAGGGGGAACCTACGAGCAGTACTTC	CASSQEVSGGTYEQYF
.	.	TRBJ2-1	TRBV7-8	TGTGCCAGCAGCTTATACAGCGGATTCTCCTACAATGAGCAGTTCTTC	CASSLYSGFSYNEQFF
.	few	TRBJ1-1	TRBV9	TGTGCCAGCAGCGAAACCGGACGGATTGAAACTGAAGCTTTCTTT	CASSETGRIETEAFF
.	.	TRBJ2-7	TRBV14	TGTGCCAGCAGCCAATGGTACGAGCAGTACTTC	CASSQWYEQYF
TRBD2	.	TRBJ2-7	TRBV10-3	TGTGCCATCAGTGGGACTAGCGGGGGTGAATACTTC	CAISGTSGGEYF